The sequence of this T cell receptor beta chain was determined in a study of radiotherapy plus CTLA-4 blockade in lung cancer. Overall study: Objective responses were documented in roughly 20% of patients, with disease control in approximately 31%. Findings of the study overall: After treatment with radiotherapy plus ipilimumab, TCR clones that came from the tumor expanded in blood. Increased serum interferon-beta after radiation also reportedly predicted response strongly.

Trimming stripped 3 bases from V and 3 bases from J, with 5 bases between. The CDR3 has 12 amino acids. In germline, CDR1 is MDHEN, CDR2 SYDVKM. Data came from immunoSEQ multiplex PCR; TCRdb stores just in-frame clones and leaves some out. The sample gives roughly 90,000 clones, roughly 78% of which show up once; roughly an eighth is in the top ten. In the case of this clone: Its matching antigen is unknown.

The chain has TRBV28 and TRBJ1-1, with D hard to call. The starting material was peripheral blood, obtained from a patient treated with radiotherapy plus ipilimumab. This receptor was taken from a human donor with non-small cell lung cancer that progressed on radiotherapy plus ipilimumab. The CDR3 protein is CASSFVDTEAFF. CDR3 DNA sequence: TGTGCCAGCAGTTTCGTGGACACTGAAGCTTTCTTT.